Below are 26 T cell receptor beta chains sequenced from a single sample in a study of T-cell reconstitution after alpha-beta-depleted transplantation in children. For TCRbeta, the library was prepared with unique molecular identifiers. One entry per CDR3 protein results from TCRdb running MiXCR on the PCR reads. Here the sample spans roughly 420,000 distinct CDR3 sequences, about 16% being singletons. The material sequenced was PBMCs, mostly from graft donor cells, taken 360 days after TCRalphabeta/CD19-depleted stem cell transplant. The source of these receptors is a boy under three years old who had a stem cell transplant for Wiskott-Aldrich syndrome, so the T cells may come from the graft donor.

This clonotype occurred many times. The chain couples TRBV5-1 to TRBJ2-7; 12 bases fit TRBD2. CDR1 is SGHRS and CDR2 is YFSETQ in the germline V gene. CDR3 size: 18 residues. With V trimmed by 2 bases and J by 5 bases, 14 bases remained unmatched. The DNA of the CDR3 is TGCGCCAGCAGCTTTGCACATGGGAAGACTAGCGGGAGTCACGAGCAGTACTTC. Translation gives CASSFAHGKTSGSHEQYF.

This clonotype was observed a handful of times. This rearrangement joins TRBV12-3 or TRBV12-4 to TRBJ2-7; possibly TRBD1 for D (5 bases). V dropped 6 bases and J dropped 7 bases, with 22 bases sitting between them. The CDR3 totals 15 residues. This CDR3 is CASSPLPVAGLEQYF. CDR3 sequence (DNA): TGTGCCAGCAGCCCCCTACCAGTGGCAGGGCTAGAGCAGTACTTC.

The CDR3 DNA follows: TGTGCCAGCAGTTCCGGAGGGCCTTACAACGAGCAGTACTTC. Protein product: CASSSGGPYNEQYF. This chain links TRBV27 with TRBJ2-7, with TRBD2 as a possible D gene (6 bases). This CDR3 region has 14 residues. V was clipped by 4 bases and J by 5 bases, with 15 bases between them. Germline values: CDR1 MNHEY, CDR2 SMNVEV (reference sequence).

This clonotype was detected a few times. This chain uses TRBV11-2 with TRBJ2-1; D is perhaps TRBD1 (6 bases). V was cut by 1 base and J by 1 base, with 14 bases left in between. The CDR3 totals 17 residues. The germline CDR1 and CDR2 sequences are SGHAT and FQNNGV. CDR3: CASSLGLGTLSYNEQFF. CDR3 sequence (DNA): TGTGCCAGCAGCTTAGGTCTTGGGACACTTTCCTACAATGAGCAGTTCTTC.

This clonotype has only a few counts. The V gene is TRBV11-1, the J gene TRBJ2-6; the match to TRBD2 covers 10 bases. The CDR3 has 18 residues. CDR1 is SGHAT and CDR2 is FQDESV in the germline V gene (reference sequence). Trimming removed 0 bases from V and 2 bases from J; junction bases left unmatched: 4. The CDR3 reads CASSLARLAGAGANVLTF. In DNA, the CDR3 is TGTGCCAGCAGCTTAGCGAGGCTAGCGGGAGCTGGGGCCAACGTCCTGACTTTC.

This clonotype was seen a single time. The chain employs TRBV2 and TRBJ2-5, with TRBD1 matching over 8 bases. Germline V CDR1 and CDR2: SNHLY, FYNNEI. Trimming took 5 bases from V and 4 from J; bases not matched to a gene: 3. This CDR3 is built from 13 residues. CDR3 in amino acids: CASSRGTGETQYF. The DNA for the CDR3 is TGTGCCAGCAGTCGAGGGACAGGAGAGACCCAGTACTTC.

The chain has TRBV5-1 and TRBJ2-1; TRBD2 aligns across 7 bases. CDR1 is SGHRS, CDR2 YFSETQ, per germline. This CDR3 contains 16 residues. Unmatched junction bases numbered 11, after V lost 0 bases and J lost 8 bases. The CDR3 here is CASSLGLKTSVDEQFF. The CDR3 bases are TGCGCCAGCAGCTTGGGCTTGAAAACTAGCGTCGATGAGCAGTTCTTC.

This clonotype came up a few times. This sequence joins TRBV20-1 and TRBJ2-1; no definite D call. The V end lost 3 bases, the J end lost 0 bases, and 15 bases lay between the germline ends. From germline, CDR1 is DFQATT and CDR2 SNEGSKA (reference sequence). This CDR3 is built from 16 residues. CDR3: CSASRRARSSYNEQFF. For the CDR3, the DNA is TGCAGTGCTAGCCGACGGGCCCGGAGCTCCTACAATGAGCAGTTCTTC.

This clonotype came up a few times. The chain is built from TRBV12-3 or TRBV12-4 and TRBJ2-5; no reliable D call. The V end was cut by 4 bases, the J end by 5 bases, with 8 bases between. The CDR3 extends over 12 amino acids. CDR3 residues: CASSYVSETQYF. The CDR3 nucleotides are TGTGCCAGCAGTTATGTCTCGGAGACCCAGTACTTC.

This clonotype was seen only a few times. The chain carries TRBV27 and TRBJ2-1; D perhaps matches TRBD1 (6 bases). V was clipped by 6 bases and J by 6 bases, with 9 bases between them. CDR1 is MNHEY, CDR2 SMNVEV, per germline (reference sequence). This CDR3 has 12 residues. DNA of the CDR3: TGTGCCAGCAGAGCAGGGGCCAATGAGCAGTTCTTC. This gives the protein CASRAGANEQFF.

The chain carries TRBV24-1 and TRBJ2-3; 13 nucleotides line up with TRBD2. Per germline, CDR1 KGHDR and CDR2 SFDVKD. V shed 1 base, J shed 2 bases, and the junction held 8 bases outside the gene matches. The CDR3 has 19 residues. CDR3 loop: CATSDFSAGTSGDTDTQYF. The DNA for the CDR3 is TGTGCCACCAGTGATTTTTCCGCCGGGACTAGCGGGGACACAGATACGCAGTATTTT.

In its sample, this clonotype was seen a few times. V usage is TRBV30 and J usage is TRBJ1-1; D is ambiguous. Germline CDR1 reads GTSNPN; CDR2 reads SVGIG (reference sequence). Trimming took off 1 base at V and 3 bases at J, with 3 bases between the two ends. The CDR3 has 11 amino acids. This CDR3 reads CAWSGDTEAFF. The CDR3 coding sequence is TGTGCCTGGAGTGGGGACACTGAAGCTTTCTTT. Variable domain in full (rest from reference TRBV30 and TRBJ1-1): SQTIHQWPATLVQPVGSPLSLECTVEGTSNPNLYWYRQAAGRGLQLLFYSVGIGQISSEVPQNLSASRPQDRQFILSSKKLLLSDSGFYLCAWSGDTEAFFGQGTRLTVV.

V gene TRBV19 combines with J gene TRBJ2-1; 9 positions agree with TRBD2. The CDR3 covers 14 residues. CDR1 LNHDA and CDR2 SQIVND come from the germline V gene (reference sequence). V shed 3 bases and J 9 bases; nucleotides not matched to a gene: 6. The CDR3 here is CASSISGRLGEQFF. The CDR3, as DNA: TGTGCCAGTAGTATCAGCGGGAGGCTGGGTGAGCAGTTCTTC.

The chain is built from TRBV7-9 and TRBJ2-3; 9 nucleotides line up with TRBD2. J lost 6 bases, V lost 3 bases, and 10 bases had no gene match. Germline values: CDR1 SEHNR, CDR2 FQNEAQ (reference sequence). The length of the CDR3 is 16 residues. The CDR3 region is CASSFGAGGPSDTQYF. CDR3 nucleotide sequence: TGTGCCAGCAGCTTCGGGGCGGGAGGGCCGTCCGATACGCAGTATTTT.

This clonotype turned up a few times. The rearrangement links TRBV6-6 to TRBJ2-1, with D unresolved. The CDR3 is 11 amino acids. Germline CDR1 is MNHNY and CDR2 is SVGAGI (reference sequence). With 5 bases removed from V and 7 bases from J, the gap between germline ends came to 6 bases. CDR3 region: CASSQKNEQFF. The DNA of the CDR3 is TGTGCCAGCAGTCAGAAAAATGAGCAGTTCTTC.

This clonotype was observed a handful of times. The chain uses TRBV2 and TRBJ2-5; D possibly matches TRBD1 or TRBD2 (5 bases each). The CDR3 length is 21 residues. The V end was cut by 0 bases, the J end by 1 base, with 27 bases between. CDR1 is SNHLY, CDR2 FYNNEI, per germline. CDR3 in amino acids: CASSEAQGIFYRAAAQETQYF. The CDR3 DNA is TGTGCCAGCAGTGAAGCGCAGGGCATCTTCTACCGGGCAGCGGCCCAAGAGACCCAGTACTTC.

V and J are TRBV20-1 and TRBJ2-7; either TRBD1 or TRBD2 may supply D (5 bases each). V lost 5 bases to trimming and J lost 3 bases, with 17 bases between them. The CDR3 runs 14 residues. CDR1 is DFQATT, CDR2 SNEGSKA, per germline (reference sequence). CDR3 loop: CSALQRDGYYEQYF. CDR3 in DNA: TGCAGTGCTTTACAACGGGACGGATACTACGAGCAGTACTTC.

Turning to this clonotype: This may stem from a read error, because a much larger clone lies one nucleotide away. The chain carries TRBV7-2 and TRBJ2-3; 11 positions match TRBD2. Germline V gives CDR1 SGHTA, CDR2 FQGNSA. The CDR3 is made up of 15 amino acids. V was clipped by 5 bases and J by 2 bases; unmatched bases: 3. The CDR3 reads CASSRTSGFTDTQYF. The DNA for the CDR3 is TGTGCCAGCAGCCGGACTAGCGGGTTCACAGATACGCAGTATTTT.

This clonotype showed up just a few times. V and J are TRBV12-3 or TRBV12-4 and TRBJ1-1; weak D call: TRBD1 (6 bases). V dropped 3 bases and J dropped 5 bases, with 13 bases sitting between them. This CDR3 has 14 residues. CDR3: CASSFKGVETEAFF. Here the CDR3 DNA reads TGTGCCAGCAGTTTTAAGGGGGTAGAGACTGAAGCTTTCTTT.

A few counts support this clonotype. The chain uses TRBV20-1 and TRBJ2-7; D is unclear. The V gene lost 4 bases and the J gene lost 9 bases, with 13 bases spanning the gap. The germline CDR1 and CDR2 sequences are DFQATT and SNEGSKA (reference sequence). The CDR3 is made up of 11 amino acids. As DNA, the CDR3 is TGCAGTGCTAAAAAAACCAACGGGCAGTACTTC. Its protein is CSAKKTNGQYF.

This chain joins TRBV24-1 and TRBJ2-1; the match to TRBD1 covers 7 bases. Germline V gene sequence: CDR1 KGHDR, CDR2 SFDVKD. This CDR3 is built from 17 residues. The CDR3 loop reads CAASDFQGTGANNEQFF. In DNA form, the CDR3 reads TGTGCGGCCAGTGATTTCCAGGGTACAGGGGCCAACAATGAGCAGTTCTTC.

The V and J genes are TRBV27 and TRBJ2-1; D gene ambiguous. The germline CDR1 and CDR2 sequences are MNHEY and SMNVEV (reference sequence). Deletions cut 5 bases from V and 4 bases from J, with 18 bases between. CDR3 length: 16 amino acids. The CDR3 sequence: CASSMRNTLRYNEQFF. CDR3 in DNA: TGTGCCAGCAGTATGAGGAACACCCTAAGGTACAATGAGCAGTTCTTC.

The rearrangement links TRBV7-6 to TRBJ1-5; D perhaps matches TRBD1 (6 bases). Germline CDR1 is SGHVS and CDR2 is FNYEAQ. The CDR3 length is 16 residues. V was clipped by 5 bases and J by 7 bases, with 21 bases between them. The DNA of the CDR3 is TGTGCCAGCAGCCAATTAGCATCAGGGGTTGGACAGCCCCAGCATTTT. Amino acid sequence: CASSQLASGVGQPQHF.

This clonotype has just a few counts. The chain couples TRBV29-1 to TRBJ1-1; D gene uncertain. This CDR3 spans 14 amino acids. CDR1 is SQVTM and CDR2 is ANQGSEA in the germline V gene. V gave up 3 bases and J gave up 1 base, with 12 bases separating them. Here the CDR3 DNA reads TGCAGCGTTGACCGACTCCTTCAGAACACTGAAGCTTTCTTT. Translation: CSVDRLLQNTEAFF.

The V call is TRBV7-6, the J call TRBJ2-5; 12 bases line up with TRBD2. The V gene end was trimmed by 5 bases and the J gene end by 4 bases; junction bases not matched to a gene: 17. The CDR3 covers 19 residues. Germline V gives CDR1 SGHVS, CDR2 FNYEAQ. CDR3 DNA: TGTGCCAGCAGCCGCTTAGGGCGACTAGCGGGAGTCGGTGTAGAGACCCAGTACTTC. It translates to CASSRLGRLAGVGVETQYF.

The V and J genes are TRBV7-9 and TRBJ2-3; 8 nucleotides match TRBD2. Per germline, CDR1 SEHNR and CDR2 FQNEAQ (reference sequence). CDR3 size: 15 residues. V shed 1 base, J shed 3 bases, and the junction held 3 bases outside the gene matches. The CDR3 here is CASSLDGRGTDTQYF. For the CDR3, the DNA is TGTGCCAGCAGCTTAGACGGGAGGGGGACAGATACGCAGTATTTT.